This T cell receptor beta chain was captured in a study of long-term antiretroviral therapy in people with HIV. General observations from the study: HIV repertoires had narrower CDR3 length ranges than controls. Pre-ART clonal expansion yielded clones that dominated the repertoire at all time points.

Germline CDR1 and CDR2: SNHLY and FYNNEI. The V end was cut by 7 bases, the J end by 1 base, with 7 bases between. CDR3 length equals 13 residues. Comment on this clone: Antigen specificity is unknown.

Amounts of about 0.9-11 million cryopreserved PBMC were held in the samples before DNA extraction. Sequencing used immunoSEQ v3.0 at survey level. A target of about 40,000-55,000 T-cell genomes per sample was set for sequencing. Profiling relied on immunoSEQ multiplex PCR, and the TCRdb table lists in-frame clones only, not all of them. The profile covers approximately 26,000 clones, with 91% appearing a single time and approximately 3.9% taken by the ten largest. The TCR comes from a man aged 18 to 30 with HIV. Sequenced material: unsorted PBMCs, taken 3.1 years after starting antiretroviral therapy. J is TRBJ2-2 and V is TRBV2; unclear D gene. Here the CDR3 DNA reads TGTGCCAGCAAGGCAGAGAACACCGGGGAGCTGTTTTTT. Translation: CASKAENTGELFF.